This entry describes one T cell receptor beta chain. Its target antigen remains unknown. Base qualities are not provided; no much larger clone lies one nucleotide away. The entry originates in a study of patients and donors after allogeneic stem cell transplantation (dated by TCRdb to about 2020). V is trimmed back by 4 bases and J by 5 bases, and the junction contains 11 bases that no gene match accounts for. In the germline V gene, CDR1 corresponds to SGHRS and CDR2 to YFSETQ. Measured from the cysteine to the phenylalanine, the CDR3 is 15 residues long. The entry retains the CDR3 DNA only, 45 bases that are in frame from base 1. The library was produced with RT-PCR. This sample was sequenced with a NextSeq 550. The raw public reads went through TCRdb reprocessing: fastp at Q25, MiXCR clone calling, in-frame beta chains kept. One record per CDR3 amino acid sequence lists the most common genes and DNA. In all, the sample holds about 230,000 distinct CDR3 sequences, and less than 15% of those were seen once. The biggest ten clones account for 9.5% to 13% of the sample.

The chain is made from TRBV5-1 and TRBJ1-1, with 7 middle bases fitting TRBD1. The sequence came from a human donor who was either an allogeneic HSCT recipient or a stem cell or donor lymphocyte infusion donor (not recorded which). It is not recorded whose cells these are; they may come from a transplant donor. What was sequenced was blood, either unsorted or a sorted T cell fraction (not recorded which). The DNA sequence is as follows: TGCGCCAGCAGCCCCACCCAGGGGGAGAAAACTGAAGCTTTCTTT. It specifies CASSPTQGEKTEAFF.